The sample holds one count of the clone carrying this T cell receptor beta chain. Original methodology: How many nucleated cells were present was estimated from reference gene primer amplification. TCRdb's table, derived via immunoSEQ multiplex PCR, lists solely in-frame clones and lacks some. Clone size and the V and J calls come from that table; the DNA yielded D and trimming. This table holds 100,000 to 150,000 clones, over 60% found once. This entry comes from a study of blood T cell repertoires in COVID-19. About the study: Acute-phase and convalescent COVID-19 samples originated in the United States, Italy and Spain. T cells, B-cell-depleted T cells, or PBMCs provided the cDNA or gDNA that served as material.

The ends were cut back, 1 base at V and 1 base at J, with 7 bases in the middle. The germline V gene encodes CDR1 SGHDT and CDR2 YYEEEE. There are 14 residues in the CDR3. Material for sequencing was peripheral blood. The sequence derives from a man aged 40-55 years with active or convalescent COVID-19. V gene TRBV5-6 combines with J gene TRBJ2-3; a possible D gene is TRBD1 (5 bases). This chain's CDR3 is CASSLQGGTDTQYF. The DNA for the CDR3 is TGTGCCAGCAGCTTGCAGGGTGGCACAGATACGCAGTATTTT.